Each of the 32 T cell receptor beta chains below was sequenced from the same sample in a study of Ad26.COV2.S vaccination and SARS-CoV-2 variants. Clones were read by immunoSEQ multiplex PCR, and TCRdb kept only the in-frame ones, dropping some. The sample holds 300,000 to 400,000 clones, about 85% seen once. Treatment of the sample: roughly 19 received Ad26.COV2.S at low or high dose, single or two shots; several received placebo; per-sample allocation not given. Following the first vaccine or placebo injection, samples were taken on day 63. Source: peripheral blood, taken in a trial of Ad26.COV2.S vaccine versus placebo. The receptor set was obtained from a person between 18 and 65 years old who received the Ad26.COV2.S COVID-19 vaccine or a placebo.

This chain joins TRBV28 and TRBJ2-7; D is undetermined. With 2 bases removed from V and 2 bases from J, the gap between germline ends came to 16 bases. This CDR3 contains 16 residues. The germline V gene encodes CDR1 MDHEN and CDR2 SYDVKM. CDR3 in DNA: TGTGCCAGCAGTTTAGCCGGGCAGGTTCGGGCCTACGAGCAGTACTTC. It encodes CASSLAGQVRAYEQYF. Using reference TRBV28 and TRBJ2-7 for the parts outside the CDR3, the full variable domain is DVKVTQSSRYLVKRTGEKVFLECVQDMDHENMFWYRQDPGLGLRLIYFSYDVKMKEKGDIPEGYSVSREKKERFSLILESASTNQTSMYLCASSLAGQVRAYEQYFGPGTRLTVT.

This rearrangement joins TRBV6-5 to TRBJ2-1, with TRBD2 identical over 10 bases. There are 14 residues in the CDR3. In germline, CDR1 is MNHEY, CDR2 SVGAGI. V lost 10 bases, J lost 5 bases, and 8 bases stayed unmatched. The CDR3 spells CAIQSGRGDNEQFF. CDR3 bases: TGTGCCATCCAAAGCGGGAGGGGGGACAATGAGCAGTTCTTC.

The rearrangement joins TRBV18 to TRBJ2-5, with 16 bases lining up with TRBD2. Germline V gene sequence: CDR1 KGHSH, CDR2 LQKENI. With 10 bases clipped from V and 12 bases from J, the junction kept 8 bases outside the gene matches. CDR3 length equals 13 residues. CDR3 sequence reads: CATDSGTSGREYF. CDR3 nucleotides: TGTGCCACCGACAGCGGGACTAGCGGGAGGGAGTACTTC.

The chain is built from TRBV4-3 and TRBJ1-2, with D possibly TRBD1 on 5 matching bases. The germline CDR1 and CDR2 sequences are LGHNA and YSLEER. Trimming took 1 base from V and 0 from J, leaving 12 bases between them. The CDR3 totals 16 residues. The CDR3 DNA reads TGCGCCAGCAGCCAAGGGGGGAGCTCAGCTAACTATGGCTACACCTTC. Protein product: CASSQGGSSANYGYTF.

The chain joins TRBV19 to TRBJ2-7; no clear D gene. The CDR3 loop spans 15 amino acids. V was pared by 2 bases and J by 0 bases, with 11 bases between. Germline values: CDR1 LNHDA, CDR2 SQIVND (reference sequence). The CDR3 sequence is CASSISDGSSYEQYF. CDR3 nucleotides: TGTGCCAGTAGTATATCTGACGGTAGCTCCTACGAGCAGTACTTC.

The V gene is TRBV7-9, the J gene TRBJ2-7, with a possible D match to TRBD1 (5 bases). Germline CDR1 and CDR2: SEHNR and FQNEAQ (reference sequence). With 3 bases removed from V and 4 bases from J, the gap between germline ends came to 7 bases. The CDR3 has 12 residues. CDR3 residues: CASSFNRYEQYF. For the CDR3, the DNA is TGTGCCAGCAGCTTCAACAGGTACGAGCAGTACTTC.

The rearrangement joins TRBV23-1 to TRBJ2-7; D possibly matches TRBD1 or TRBD2 (5 bases each). TRBV23-1 qualifies as an ORF whose function is uncertain. This CDR3 is 14 amino acids long. The V end lost 3 bases, the J end lost 3 bases, and 12 bases lay between the germline ends. CDR3 sequence: CASSQGTEVYEQYF. In DNA form, the CDR3 reads TGCGCCAGCAGTCAGGGGACGGAGGTCTACGAGCAGTACTTC.

The chain uses TRBV7-9 and TRBJ2-1; D is ambiguous. Germline V gene sequence: CDR1 SEHNR, CDR2 FQNEAQ (reference sequence). The CDR3 spans 13 residues. Trimming removed 4 bases at V and 5 bases at J, with 9 bases between. The chain's CDR3 is CASSSQWDNEQFF. For the CDR3, the DNA is TGTGCCAGCAGCTCACAGTGGGACAATGAGCAGTTCTTC.

V and J are TRBV5-5 and TRBJ1-1, with D tentatively TRBD1 (5 bases). Trimming stripped 1 base from V and 5 bases from J, with 12 bases between. The CDR3 contains 14 residues. Germline-derived CDR1 and CDR2 are SGHKS and YYEKEE (reference sequence). CDR3 coding DNA: TGTGCCAGCAGCTTGCGGCAGGGCGGGACTGAAGCTTTCTTT. Protein product: CASSLRQGGTEAFF.

The gene calls are TRBV20-1 and TRBJ2-5, with D possibly matching TRBD1 (5 bases). Germline assignment: CDR1 DFQATT and CDR2 SNEGSKA (reference sequence). The germline V and J ends were trimmed by 3 bases and 6 bases, with 17 bases remaining between them. This CDR3 region has 14 residues. As DNA, the CDR3 is TGCAGTGCTAGTTTCGTCCAGGGAAGGAAGACCCAGTACTTC. It codes for CSASFVQGRKTQYF.

This clone was counted a single time. V is TRBV6-5 and J is TRBJ2-7; TRBD1 might be the D (6 bases). The CDR3 spans 11 residues. Germline V gives CDR1 MNHEY, CDR2 SVGAGI. The ends were cut back, 7 bases at V and 7 bases at J, with 11 bases in the middle. The CDR3 coding sequence is TGTGCCAGCAACTACAGGGATGAGCAGTACTTC. It codes for CASNYRDEQYF.

J is TRBJ2-5 and V is TRBV19, with D perhaps matching TRBD2 (5 bases). V was clipped by 1 base and J by 2 bases, with 8 bases between them. This CDR3 is built from 14 residues. Per the germline V gene, CDR1 is LNHDA and CDR2 is SQIVND (reference sequence). The chain's CDR3 is CASSIVEEQETQYF. CDR3 bases: TGTGCCAGTAGTATAGTGGAGGAACAAGAGACCCAGTACTTC. The variable domain in full, completed from reference TRBV19 and TRBJ2-5, reads DGGITQSPKYLFRKEGQNVTLSCEQNLNHDAMYWYRQDPGQGLRLIYYSQIVNDFQKGDIAEGYSVSREKKESFPLTVTSAQKNPTAFYLCASSIVEEQETQYFGPGTRLLVL.

V and J are TRBV7-9 and TRBJ2-3; possibly TRBD2 for D (7 bases). The CDR3 is 15 residues long. V was trimmed by 3 bases and J by 6 bases, leaving 16 bases between them. CDR1 and CDR2 (germline): SEHNR, FQNEAQ (reference sequence). CDR3 bases: TGTGCCAGCAGCTTTACTGGGGGGGCTCCGGATACGCAGTATTTT. The encoded protein is CASSFTGGAPDTQYF.

The CDR3 coding sequence is TGTGCCAGCAGCTTACCCGGGACATTGCAGGGTGAAGCTTTCTTT. Protein: CASSLPGTLQGEAFF. The rearrangement joins TRBV7-8 to TRBJ1-1; tentative D call: TRBD1 (6 bases). Germline loops: CDR1 SGHVS, CDR2 FQNEAQ. The V gene lost 2 bases and the J gene lost 7 bases, with 17 bases spanning the gap. The CDR3 has 15 residues.

The chain is built from TRBV2 and TRBJ2-7; the match to TRBD2 covers 7 bases. The CDR3 sequence is 14 residues long. Trimming at V came to 6 bases and at J to 4 bases, leaving 9 bases not matched to a gene. From germline, CDR1 is SNHLY and CDR2 FYNNEI. The CDR3 loop reads CASSWGRASYEQYF. CDR3 nucleotide sequence: TGTGCCAGCAGCTGGGGGAGGGCTTCGTACGAGCAGTACTTC.

The rearrangement uses TRBV19 and TRBJ2-7; maybe TRBD2 (6 bases). Germline V CDR1 and CDR2: LNHDA, SQIVND (reference sequence). V shed 6 bases and J shed 2 bases, with 20 bases lying between them. CDR3 length: 16 amino acids. The CDR3 loop reads CASSPSLGGQTYEQYF. Here the CDR3 DNA reads TGTGCCAGTAGCCCGTCCTTAGGAGGGCAGACCTACGAGCAGTACTTC.

This chain uses TRBV28 with TRBJ2-7, with 11 bases matching TRBD1. Germline assignment: CDR1 MDHEN and CDR2 SYDVKM. The CDR3 length is 15 residues. With V trimmed by 3 bases and J by 6 bases, 7 bases remained unmatched. Written as DNA, the CDR3 is TGTGCCAGCAGTTTTCTCCGGACAGGGGGCTCCGAGCAGTACTTC. It encodes CASSFLRTGGSEQYF.

V usage is TRBV9 and J usage is TRBJ1-6; 7 bases align to TRBD1. V was clipped by 3 bases and J by 2 bases; unmatched bases: 11. Germline lookup yields CDR1 SGDLS and CDR2 YYNGEE. The CDR3 loop spans 18 amino acids. As DNA, the CDR3 is TGTGCCAGCAGCGCCAGGGACAGCCGACTCGCCTATAATTCACCCCTCCACTTT. Translating it yields CASSARDSRLAYNSPLHF.

The rearrangement joins TRBV9 to TRBJ2-3; no reliable D call. Looked up from germline, CDR1 is SGDLS and CDR2 is YYNGEE. The CDR3 is 15 residues long. The V and J ends lost 0 bases and 0 bases respectively, with 8 bases between them. CDR3 sequence reads: CASSVALGSTDTQYF. The CDR3 nucleotides read TGTGCCAGCAGCGTAGCTCTGGGGAGCACAGATACGCAGTATTTT.

The chain joins TRBV27 to TRBJ2-1; 9 nucleotides align to TRBD1. From germline, CDR1 is MNHEY and CDR2 SMNVEV (reference sequence). The V gene end was trimmed by 6 bases and the J gene end by 9 bases; junction bases not matched to a gene: 3. This CDR3 region has 12 residues. The CDR3 sequence: CASSTGGTEQFF. CDR3 sequence (DNA): TGTGCCAGCAGCACAGGGGGCACTGAGCAGTTCTTC.

The V and J genes are TRBV19 and TRBJ1-6, with unresolved D. The CDR3 has 14 amino acids. Germline loops: CDR1 LNHDA, CDR2 SQIVND (reference sequence). V was shortened by 7 bases and J by 8 bases, with 15 bases between the two germline ends. The CDR3 spells CASNAALSYSPLHF. CDR3 DNA: TGTGCCAGTAATGCGGCTCTATCGTATTCACCCCTCCACTTT.

CDR3 DNA sequence: TGCGCCAGCAGCCAAGCCGTCGCAGGGACTATCTATGAGCAGTTCTTC. This encodes CASSQAVAGTIYEQFF. The gene calls are TRBV4-3 and TRBJ2-1; 7 nucleotides align to TRBD2. Per germline, CDR1 LGHNA and CDR2 YSLEER. The V gene end was trimmed by 1 base and the J gene end by 8 bases; junction bases not matched to a gene: 11. The CDR3 is 16 residues long.

V and J are TRBV7-9 and TRBJ1-2, with TRBD1 as a possible D gene (6 bases). Trimming pared 5 bases from V and 1 base from J, leaving 11 bases between. Germline values: CDR1 SEHNR, CDR2 FQNEAQ (reference sequence). The CDR3 consists of 14 residues. The CDR3 DNA sequence: TGTGCCAGCAGCCCTAAGGGGGATAACTATGGCTACACCTTC. It is translated as CASSPKGDNYGYTF.

The CDR3 sequence: CASSEYRGQNQPQHF. DNA of the CDR3: TGTGCCAGCAGTGAATACAGGGGGCAGAATCAGCCCCAGCATTTT. V usage is TRBV2 and J usage is TRBJ1-5; TRBD1 aligns across 9 bases. Looked up from germline, CDR1 is SNHLY and CDR2 is FYNNEI. The J segment lost 4 bases and the V segment lost 2 bases, leaving 3 bases of the junction unmatched. The CDR3 is 15 amino acids. Supplemented by reference TRBV2 and TRBJ1-5, the full variable domain reads EPEVTQTPSHQVTQMGQEVILRCVPISNHLYFYWYRQILGQKVEFLVSFYNNEISEKSEIFDDQFSVERPDGSNFTLKIRSTKLEDSAMYFCASSEYRGQNQPQHFGDGTRLSIL.

The V call is TRBV2, the J call TRBJ2-2; D could derive from TRBD1 or TRBD2 (5 bases each). CDR3 size: 14 residues. With 4 bases removed from V and 4 bases from J, the gap between germline ends came to 10 bases. Germline V CDR1 and CDR2: SNHLY, FYNNEI. The DNA of the CDR3 is TGTGCCAGCAGTGTGGGACCGACCACCGGGGAGCTGTTTTTT. As protein: CASSVGPTTGELFF.

This clone has at least ten counts. The rearrangement uses TRBV10-3 and TRBJ1-1; 9 bases map to TRBD1. Germline V gene lookup returns CDR1 ENHRY and CDR2 SYGVKD. Germline trimming cut 4 bases from V and 3 bases from J; bases unmatched to any gene: 3. The CDR3 has 14 residues. The CDR3 region has the DNA TGTGCCATCAGTGCCAGACAGGGGGACACTGAAGCTTTCTTT. Protein: CAISARQGDTEAFF.

The chain joins TRBV3-1 (or the pseudogene TRBV3-2) to TRBJ2-7; 12 positions match TRBD2. There are 16 residues in the CDR3. V lost 5 bases to trimming and J lost 4 bases; unmatched junction nucleotides: 9. CDR1 and CDR2 from the germline V gene are LGHDT and YNNKEL (reference sequence). The CDR3, as DNA: TGTGCCAGCAGCGCGCCTAGCGGGAGGGCTCGGTACGAGCAGTACTTC. Translating gives CASSAPSGRARYEQYF.

V usage is TRBV5-1 and J usage is TRBJ1-2, with 8 bases lining up with TRBD1. The J segment lost 4 bases and the V segment lost 6 bases, leaving 5 bases of the junction unmatched. CDR3 length: 13 amino acids. Germline V gene data show CDR1 as SGHRS and CDR2 as YFSETQ. The CDR3 DNA is TGCGCCAGCACCACCGGACAGGGCTATGGCTACACCTTC. Amino acid sequence: CASTTGQGYGYTF.

The V call is TRBV12-3 or TRBV12-4, the J call TRBJ1-1, with TRBD1 identical over 7 bases. The CDR3 totals 13 residues. Unmatched junction bases numbered 2, after V lost 3 bases and J lost 4 bases. This CDR3 is CASSFDRVTEAFF. The CDR3 nucleotides read TGTGCCAGCAGTTTTGACAGGGTCACTGAAGCTTTCTTT.

The table lists this clone with a count of one. The chain combines TRBV18 with TRBJ2-7, with 9 bases identical to TRBD1. The trim removed 3 bases at V and 3 bases at J, leaving 9 bases unmatched. Germline CDR1 reads KGHSH; CDR2 reads LQKENI. The CDR3 runs to 16 residues. The chain's CDR3 is CASSPVGTGINYEQYF. The CDR3, as DNA: TGTGCCAGCTCACCGGTTGGGACAGGGATAAACTACGAGCAGTACTTC.

This clone turned up a few times. This chain links TRBV5-1 with TRBJ1-1, with TRBD1 matching 8 bases. V lost 4 bases, J lost 4 bases, and 6 bases stayed unmatched. This CDR3 is built from 14 residues. Germline-derived CDR1 and CDR2 are SGHRS and YFSETQ. This CDR3 reads CASSPRTGPTEAFF. CDR3 in DNA: TGCGCCAGCAGCCCAAGGACAGGGCCCACTGAAGCTTTCTTT. The whole variable domain, remainder taken from reference TRBV5-1 and TRBJ1-1, is KAGVTQTPRYLIKTRGQQVTLSCSPISGHRSVSWYQQTPGQGLQFLFEYFSETQRNKGNFPGRFSGRQFSNSRSEMNVSTLELGDSALYLCASSPRTGPTEAFFGQGTRLTVV.

V is TRBV5-6 and J is TRBJ1-4; no clear D. Trimming took off 0 bases at V and 3 bases at J, with 9 bases between the two ends. Germline V gene sequence: CDR1 SGHDT, CDR2 YYEEEE. The CDR3 runs to 15 residues. In DNA, the CDR3 is TGTGCCAGCAGCTTGGGCGGGATTTCTAATGAAAAACTGTTTTTT. Translating gives CASSLGGISNEKLFF.